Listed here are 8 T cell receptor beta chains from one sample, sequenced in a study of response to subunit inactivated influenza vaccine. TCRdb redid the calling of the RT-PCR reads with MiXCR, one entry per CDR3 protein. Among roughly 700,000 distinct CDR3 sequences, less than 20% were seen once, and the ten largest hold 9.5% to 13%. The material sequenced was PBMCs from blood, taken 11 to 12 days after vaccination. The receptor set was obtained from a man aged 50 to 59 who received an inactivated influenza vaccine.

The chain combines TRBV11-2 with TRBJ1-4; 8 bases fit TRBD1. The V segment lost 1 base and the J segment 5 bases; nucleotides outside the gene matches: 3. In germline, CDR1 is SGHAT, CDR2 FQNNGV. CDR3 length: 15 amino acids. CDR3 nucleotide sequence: TGTGCCAGCAGCTTAGCGGGACAGGACAATGAAAAACTGTTTTTT. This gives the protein CASSLAGQDNEKLFF.

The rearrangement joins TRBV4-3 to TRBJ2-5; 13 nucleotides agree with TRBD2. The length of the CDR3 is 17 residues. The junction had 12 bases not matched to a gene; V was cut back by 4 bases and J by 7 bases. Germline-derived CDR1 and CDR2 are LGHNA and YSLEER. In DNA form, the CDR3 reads TGCGCCAGCAGCCCCTCGGGGACTAGCGGGATTTCGGGGACCCAGTACTTC. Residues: CASSPSGTSGISGTQYF.

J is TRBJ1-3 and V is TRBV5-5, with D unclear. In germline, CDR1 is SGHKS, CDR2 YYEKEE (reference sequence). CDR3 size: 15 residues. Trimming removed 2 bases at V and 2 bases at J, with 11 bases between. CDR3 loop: CASSFLGLAGNTIYF. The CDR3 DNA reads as TGTGCCAGCAGCTTCCTCGGTCTCGCTGGAAACACCATATATTTT.

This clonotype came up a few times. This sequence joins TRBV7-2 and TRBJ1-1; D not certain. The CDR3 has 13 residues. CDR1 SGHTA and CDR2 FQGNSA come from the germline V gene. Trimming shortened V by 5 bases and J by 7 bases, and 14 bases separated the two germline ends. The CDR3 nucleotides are TGTGCCAGCAGCCACGTTGGGGAGGGTGAAGCTTTCTTT. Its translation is CASSHVGEGEAFF.

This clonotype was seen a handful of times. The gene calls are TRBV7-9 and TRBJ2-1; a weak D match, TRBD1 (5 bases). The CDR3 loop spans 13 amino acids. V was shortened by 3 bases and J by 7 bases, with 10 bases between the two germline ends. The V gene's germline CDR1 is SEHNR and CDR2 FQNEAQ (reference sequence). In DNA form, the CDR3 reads TGTGCCAGCAGCTTGTCGACAGATAATGAGCAGTTCTTC. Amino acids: CASSLSTDNEQFF.

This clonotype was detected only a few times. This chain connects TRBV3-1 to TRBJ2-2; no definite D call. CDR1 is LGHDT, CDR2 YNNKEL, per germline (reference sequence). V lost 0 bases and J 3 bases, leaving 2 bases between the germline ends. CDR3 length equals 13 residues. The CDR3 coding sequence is TGTGCCAGCAGCCAAGAGTACACCGGGGAGCTGTTTTTT. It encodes CASSQEYTGELFF.

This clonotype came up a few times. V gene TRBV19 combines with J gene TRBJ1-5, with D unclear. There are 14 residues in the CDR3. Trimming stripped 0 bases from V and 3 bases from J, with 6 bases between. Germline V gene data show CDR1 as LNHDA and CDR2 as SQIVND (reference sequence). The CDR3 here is CASSIEQINQPQHF. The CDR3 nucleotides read TGTGCCAGTAGTATAGAGCAGATCAATCAGCCCCAGCATTTT.

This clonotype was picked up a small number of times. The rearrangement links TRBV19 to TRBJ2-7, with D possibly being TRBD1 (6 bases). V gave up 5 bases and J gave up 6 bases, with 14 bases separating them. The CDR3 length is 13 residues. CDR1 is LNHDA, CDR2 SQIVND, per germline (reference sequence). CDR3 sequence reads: CASSPSGTSEQYF. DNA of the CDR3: TGTGCCAGTAGTCCTTCCGGGACAAGCGAGCAGTACTTC. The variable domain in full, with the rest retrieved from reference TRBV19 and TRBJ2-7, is DGGITQSPKYLFRKEGQNVTLSCEQNLNHDAMYWYRQDPGQGLRLIYYSQIVNDFQKGDIAEGYSVSREKKESFPLTVTSAQKNPTAFYLCASSPSGTSEQYFGPGTRLTVT.